This T cell receptor (beta chain) was sequenced in a study of T cell responses to AZD1222 COVID-19 vaccine. Germline assignment: CDR1 MDHEN and CDR2 SYDVKM. Trimming cost V 6 bases and J 5 bases, with 10 bases left between them. CDR3 size: 12 residues. About this clone itself: The antigen is not known.

Both about-4-week and about-12-week second-dose recipients were combined. General study results and limits: Repertoire samples came only from after the peak T cell response. White British ancestry dominated among donors, who included more females, and clonal diversity was possibly underestimated.

The repertoire was sequenced with immunoSEQ multiplex PCR; TCRdb's copy has only in-frame clones and lacks some. The sample includes roughly 110,000 clones, about nine tenths of them seen just once. This TCR came from an adult who received the AZD1222 COVID-19 vaccine. The chain recombines TRBV28 with TRBJ1-1; D gene unclear. Specimen: peripheral blood, collected 28 days after the second AZD1222 dose. CDR3 DNA: TGTGCCAGCAGCAGAGGAGAGACTGAAGCTTTCTTT. It encodes CASSRGETEAFF.